This T cell receptor (beta chain) stems from a study of T cells in Graves' hyperthyroidism and ophthalmopathy (dated by TCRdb to the late 2010s). Regarding the complete study: Peripheral blood was sampled at the time of initial diagnosis, prior to any treatment. To identify distinguishing TCR V-J signatures, a discovery cohort of around 100 patients was used, comprising 40 to 45 with Graves' ophthalmopathy and about 59 with stable Graves' hyperthyroidism. Prospective prediction of ophthalmopathy was tested in an independent validation cohort consisting of 18 hyperthyroidism patients and more than 15 patients who later progressed to ophthalmopathy. The roughly 91 discovery patients were randomly divided into training and test sets at a 7:3 ratio. The study also compared thyroid tissue and blood T-cell repertoires from over 5 Graves' hyperthyroidism patients. Following sampling, methimazole starting at 30 mg daily was given to hyperthyroidism patients, and high-dose intravenous methylprednisolone was given to ophthalmopathy patients. The paper reports TCR Vbeta CDR3 sequencing of roughly 140 peripheral blood samples: fewer than 50 ophthalmopathy, roughly 74 hyperthyroidism and around 17 progressor patients. What the authors observed across the whole study: In cross-validation, a model built on a 13 V-J signature told ophthalmopathy apart from stable hyperthyroidism with approximately 90% sensitivity and approximately 84% specificity, and in testing the same model reached 80%/75%. In validation, the model predicted progression to ophthalmopathy a median of around 6.5 months before onset, with over 60% sensitivity and roughly 77% specificity. Most expanded thyroid clonotypes (frequency above 0.001) were also detected in blood, a finding suggesting that blood repertoires may reflect thyroid immune responses. Sample size was not statistically predetermined, and blinding of investigators to group allocation was not performed.

This clonotype was counted ten times or more. Its antigen is still unknown. No quality values exist for individual bases; no much larger clone is one base distant. Amplification of TCR beta CDR3 regions was carried out from RNA transcripts. The first round of RT-PCR for the TCR CDR3 was performed with the HTBI primer set and the Qiagen OneStep RT-PCR kit. Libraries were constructed in a second round of multiplex PCR, after which size selection and purification were performed. Paired-end sequencing of the libraries was performed with 100 bp reads on an Illumina HiSeq2000. The published analysis was carried out like this. Raw data were processed with SOAPnuke, discarding reads with adapters, uncalled bases, mean Phred below 15, or no exact constant-primer or identifier match. COPE v1.2.5 was used to merge the high-quality paired reads, and each unique nucleotide sequence was defined as a clonotype. MiTCR v1.1 was used to align clonotypes to the IMGT TRBV, TRBD and TRBJ reference segments. The analysis was restricted to V-J combinations with a frequency above 0.0001, which together covered 99.2% of the repertoires. A TCS score was defined as the ratio between F50 (clonal expansion) and ExV (chaos), using BLOSUM62-based TCRdist between CDR3 peptides within each V-J. Welch's t-statistics and random forest reduced roughly 540 V-J features to fewer than 15, which were used in a naive Bayes classifier (R e1071). TCRdb reanalyzed the raw reads on its own, using fastp at Q25 for trimming and MiXCR for clone calling, and kept in-frame beta chains. A single entry per CDR3 protein holds the most common genes and DNA from its merged rows. TCRdb's processing, not the authors' own work, is the source of the V and J calls. The sample records about 160,000 distinct CDR3 sequences, over 7.5% of which are singletons. The ten largest clones capture less than 25% of the sample.

Hyperthyroidism patients were newly diagnosed, with disease duration under 2 months, and aged 18 to 65 years. Any patient with an uncontrolled infection, another autoimmune disease, pregnancy or lactation was excluded. Diagnoses were established on the basis of clinical symptoms, serum thyroxine and TRAb, thyroid ultrasound, and orbital computed tomography. Blood from progressor patients was drawn when they were first diagnosed with hyperthyroidism, before any ophthalmopathy symptoms appeared. PBMCs were separated from roughly 10 ml of fresh peripheral blood using Ficoll-Paque density gradient centrifugation. Patients classed as progressors first received a Graves' hyperthyroidism diagnosis and then went on to develop ophthalmopathy during follow-up. Trizol reagent was used to extract total RNA, and RNA quality was then checked on an Agilent 2100 Bioanalyzer. Sequences SGHTA (CDR1) and FQGNSA (CDR2) are obtained from the germline V gene. Its CDR3 holds 15 amino acids, cysteine through phenylalanine. The only DNA kept is the CDR3, 45 bases in frame from the first base. Deletion took 5 bases off V and 1 base off J, with a span of 12 bases between the germline ends.

The rearranged chain carries TRBV7-2 and TRBJ2-1, with TRBD2 tentatively as D gene (5 bases match). What was sequenced was blood. The source of this sequence is a woman aged 18-30 years with Graves' hyperthyroidism that later progressed to Graves' ophthalmopathy. The CDR3 reads CASSHYSGSYNEQFF. The nucleotides read TGTGCCAGCAGCCATTATTCGGGGTCCTACAATGAGCAGTTCTTC. Here the CDR3 is joined to the reference TRBV7-2 and TRBJ2-1 genes, and the full variable domain is: GAGVSQSPSNKVTEKGKDVELRCDPISGHTALYWYRQSLGQGLEFLIYFQGNSAPDKSGLPSDRFSAERTGGSVSTLTIQRTQQEDSAVYLCASSHYSGSYNEQFFGPGTRLTVL.